This T cell receptor beta chain was documented in a study of metastatic and nonmetastatic thyroid tumors (dated by TCRdb to 2020 to 2022). The study in broad terms: Repertoires were compared across peripheral blood and tumor or nodule tissue samples from malignant and benign thyroid patients. The study at large found these results: TCR beta diversity was reported as significantly higher in malignant tumors than in benign nodules, in both blood and tumor samples.

Library prep was done by PCR. Sequencer: Illumina HiSeq 4000. High-throughput sequencing was used to profile the CDR3 region of the TCR beta-chain in every patient. The authors processed their data as follows. The researchers built a classifier to tell apart papillary thyroid cancer patients with distant metastasis, based on CDR3 differences among clinicopathological groups. To measure repertoire diversity the researchers used the Shannon index, while the Morisita-Horn index served to gauge how similar the tumor and blood repertoires were. TCRdb reworked the public reads: Q25 trimming with fastp, MiXCR clone assembly, productive beta chains retained. These V and J calls are TCRdb output, not the study's own analysis. The sample data list 35,000 to 55,000 clones, and 3.2% of these were observed just once. 10% of the sample is taken by the ten largest. This clone appeared many times. Its antigen is still unknown. Base qualities are not recorded, but no much larger clone differs from it by a single base.

Trimming at the junction amounts to 7 bases on V and 0 bases on J, and the germline ends lie 14 bases apart. The germline V gene gives CDR1 as SGHAT and CDR2 as FQNNGV. The CDR3 holds 15 amino acids from the cysteine to the phenylalanine. CDR3 DNA is the only sequence kept; it has 45 bases, read in frame from the first base. No patient had received any treatment before thyroid surgery. Using T-cell receptor beta sequencing, the study looked back at clinical samples from patients collected from about 2011 to 2018. The rearrangement combines TRBV11-2 with TRBJ2-3; a weak D assignment points to TRBD2 (6 bases agree). Input material: blood. The TCR originated in a female donor with papillary thyroid cancer or a benign thyroid nodule (not recorded which). Some clones in this sample may be carry-over from other donors' samples. The CDR3 region reads CASNPGLWSTDTQYF. The sequenced DNA is TGTGCCAGCAACCCCGGACTATGGAGCACAGATACGCAGTATTTT.